A single sample gave rise to the 31 T cell receptor beta chains below, sequenced in a study of blood T cell repertoires in COVID-19. Some clones are missing from TCRdb's copy, which holds only in-frame ones; the method was immunoSEQ multiplex PCR. This table holds 140,000 to 150,000 clones, about 83% found once. The sequencing input was peripheral blood. The receptors shown here come from a man in his thirties or forties with COVID-19, enrolled during active disease.

As for this clone: Compared with germline, one end of the junction differs, possibly owing to a read error. The J gene is TRBJ2-3, the V gene TRBV7-3; D is unclear. From germline, CDR1 is SGHTA and CDR2 FQGTGA. This CDR3 has 14 residues. Here the CDR3 DNA reads TGTGCCAGTAGCTCGGTGGCGGAAACAGATACGCAGTATTTT. Translating it yields CASSSVAETDTQYF.

This clone was counted once. The chain has TRBV6-5 and TRBJ2-7; a weak D match, TRBD2 (5 bases). Between the trimmed V and J ends, which lost 7 bases and 7 bases, there was a span of 14 bases. The CDR3 covers 12 residues. From germline, CDR1 is MNHEY and CDR2 SVGAGI. The DNA of the CDR3 is TGTGCCAGCAAGGGCCCTTCGGGGGAGCAGTACTTC. This translates into CASKGPSGEQYF.

The chain carries TRBV3-1 (or the pseudogene TRBV3-2) and TRBJ2-1; D unclear. Trimming removed 3 bases from V and 6 bases from J, with 6 bases in between. This CDR3 region has 12 residues. Germline V CDR1 and CDR2: LGHDT, YNNKEL (reference sequence). The CDR3 spells CASSHNSNEQFF. The DNA for the CDR3 is TGTGCCAGCAGCCACAACTCCAATGAGCAGTTCTTC.

This clone appeared once. The V gene is TRBV7-2, the J gene TRBJ1-2, with D possibly matching TRBD1 (6 bases). This CDR3 is 13 amino acids long. The ends were cut back, 5 bases at V and 1 base at J, with 8 bases in the middle. Germline V CDR1 and CDR2: SGHTA, FQGNSA. The CDR3 is CASSPDSNYGYTF. CDR3 bases: TGTGCCAGCAGCCCGGACAGTAACTATGGCTACACCTTC.

The rearrangement uses TRBV10-2 and TRBJ1-4; TRBD1 is a possible D gene (5 bases). This CDR3 is built from 14 residues. The germline V gene encodes CDR1 WSHSY and CDR2 SAAADI. V shed 7 bases and J shed 5 bases, with 14 bases lying between them. Here the CDR3 reads CASTLGGNNEKLFF. The CDR3 DNA follows: TGCGCCAGCACCTTGGGGGGAAACAATGAAAAACTGTTTTTT.

The rearrangement links TRBV10-1 to TRBJ2-1; tentative D call: TRBD1 (5 bases). The CDR3 is 14 amino acids. Deletions cut 0 bases from V and 5 bases from J, with 8 bases between. Per germline, CDR1 WNHNN and CDR2 SYGVQD (reference sequence). CDR3 nucleotides: TGCGCCAGCAGTGAGTCGGGGCAAGACAATGAGCAGTTCTTC. Its protein is CASSESGQDNEQFF.

The CDR3 DNA reads TGTGCCAGCAGCCGCGGATCGGCCCAGCATTTT. It codes for CASSRGSAQHF. J is TRBJ1-5 and V is TRBV12-3 or TRBV12-4; no definite D call. The CDR3 covers 11 residues. V dropped 6 bases and J dropped 11 bases, with 11 bases sitting between them.

The chain couples TRBV6-5 to TRBJ2-2; maybe TRBD1 (5 bases). The V gene lost 10 bases and the J gene lost 0 bases, with 15 bases spanning the gap. CDR1 and CDR2 from the germline V gene are MNHEY and SVGAGI. The CDR3 is 15 amino acids. The CDR3 loop reads CATSRVQTNTGELFF. Here the CDR3 DNA reads TGTGCCACCTCCAGGGTCCAGACGAACACCGGGGAGCTGTTTTTT.

The chain carries TRBV18 and TRBJ1-6; 7 bases are shared with TRBD1. This CDR3 has 15 residues. CDR1 and CDR2 from the germline V gene are KGHSH and LQKENI. V trimming: 4 bases; J trimming: 7 bases; junction bases outside the gene matches: 7. The chain's CDR3 is CASSLGTVGNSPLHF. The CDR3 DNA follows: TGTGCCAGCTCACTAGGGACAGTCGGCAATTCACCCCTCCACTTT.

The chain couples TRBV19 to TRBJ2-7; 7 bases are shared with TRBD1. The CDR3 is made up of 13 amino acids. Per the germline V gene, CDR1 is LNHDA and CDR2 is SQIVND (reference sequence). The V segment lost 3 bases and the J segment 6 bases; nucleotides outside the gene matches: 5. CDR3 in amino acids: CASSILGQAEQYF. The CDR3 DNA reads as TGTGCCAGTAGTATTCTCGGACAGGCCGAGCAGTACTTC.

CDR3 in amino acids: CASTRWSGTGANYGYTF. CDR3 DNA: TGTGCCAGCACGAGATGGAGTGGGACAGGGGCTAACTATGGCTACACCTTC. The chain has TRBV7-9 and TRBJ1-2, with 10 bases matching TRBD1. V shed 7 bases and J 0 bases; nucleotides not matched to a gene: 11. The CDR3 loop spans 17 amino acids. CDR1 is SEHNR and CDR2 is FQNEAQ in the germline V gene (reference sequence).

The genes are TRBV2 and TRBJ2-1; a possible D gene is TRBD1 (6 bases). CDR1 SNHLY and CDR2 FYNNEI come from the germline V gene. V was pared by 2 bases and J by 3 bases, with 11 bases between. The CDR3 covers 15 residues. The CDR3 protein is CASSENRVGYNEQFF. The CDR3 bases are TGTGCCAGCAGTGAAAACAGGGTGGGCTACAATGAGCAGTTCTTC.

J is TRBJ1-2 and V is TRBV27; no clear D. V gave up 8 bases and J gave up 3 bases, with 16 bases separating them. Germline V gene lookup returns CDR1 MNHEY and CDR2 SMNVEV (reference sequence). The length of the CDR3 is 14 residues. CDR3 DNA sequence: TGTGCCAGCGGAGGCAACAGTTTGTACTATGGCTACACCTTC. It yields the protein CASGGNSLYYGYTF.

V usage is TRBV25-1 and J usage is TRBJ2-7; maybe TRBD2 (5 bases). Per germline, CDR1 MGHDK and CDR2 SYGVNS. Trimming removed 5 bases from V and 3 bases from J, with 11 bases in between. The CDR3 totals 13 residues. The CDR3 DNA is TGTGCCAGCAGTCCCGGGGATCACTACGAGCAGTACTTC. It is translated as CASSPGDHYEQYF.

The chain has TRBV27 and TRBJ2-2, with 8 bases fitting TRBD1. This CDR3 has 15 residues. In germline, CDR1 is MNHEY, CDR2 SMNVEV (reference sequence). After removal of 7 bases from V and 2 bases from J, the junction contained 6 bases not matched to a gene. The CDR3 here is CASTRQGTNTGELFF. CDR3 DNA sequence: TGTGCCAGCACTCGACAGGGGACAAACACCGGGGAGCTGTTTTTT.

V usage is TRBV2 and J usage is TRBJ1-6; D is perhaps TRBD1 (6 bases). Deletions cut 10 bases from V and 7 bases from J, with 20 bases between. Germline CDR1 SNHLY, CDR2 FYNNEI. The CDR3 contains 15 residues. The CDR3 DNA reads as TGTGCCACCCAAGCCCCGACAGGCCAAAATTCACCCCTCCACTTT. Its translation is CATQAPTGQNSPLHF.

V and J are TRBV30 and TRBJ2-6; 9 bases align to TRBD2. V shed 3 bases and J 1 base; nucleotides not matched to a gene: 1. This CDR3 spans 15 amino acids. Looked up from germline, CDR1 is GTSNPN and CDR2 is SVGIG (reference sequence). The CDR3 here is CAWRLAGSGANVLTF. CDR3 coding DNA: TGTGCCTGGAGGCTAGCGGGATCTGGGGCCAACGTCCTGACTTTC.

The CDR3 loop reads CAISGGLAGGENTGELFF. CDR3 DNA: TGTGCCATCAGTGGTGGACTAGCGGGAGGGGAGAACACCGGGGAGCTGTTTTTT. This chain uses TRBV10-3 with TRBJ2-2, with 15 bases lining up with TRBD2. CDR3 length: 18 amino acids. Unmatched junction bases numbered 4, after V lost 4 bases and J lost 1 base. The germline V gene has CDR1 ENHRY and CDR2 SYGVKD.

The chain couples TRBV18 to TRBJ2-1; 8 bases agree with TRBD1. Germline CDR1 KGHSH, CDR2 LQKENI. Trimming took 3 bases from V and 9 from J; bases not matched to a gene: 4. There are 13 residues in the CDR3. In DNA form, the CDR3 reads TGTGCCAGCTCACCCGGGACAGGCAGTGAGCAGTTCTTC. This gives the protein CASSPGTGSEQFF.

This chain uses TRBV20-1 with TRBJ2-7; 10 bases agree with TRBD2. Germline V lookup: CDR1 DFQATT, CDR2 SNEGSKA (reference sequence). CDR3 length: 14 residues. J gave up 1 base and V 3 bases, and 3 bases lay outside the gene matches. The CDR3, as DNA: TGCAGTGCTAGTATAGCGGGAGGTTCCTACGAGCAGTACTTC. This sequence encodes CSASIAGGSYEQYF.

This clone was recorded once. V usage is TRBV6-5 and J usage is TRBJ2-7; a possible D gene is TRBD2 (5 bases). Between the trimmed V and J ends, which lost 6 bases and 5 bases, there was a span of 14 bases. The CDR3 runs to 13 residues. CDR1 and CDR2 (germline): MNHEY, SVGAGI. The CDR3 nucleotides are TGTGCCAGCAGAAAGCTTGGGAGTCACGAGCAGTACTTC. Amino acids: CASRKLGSHEQYF.

The chain carries TRBV6-4 and TRBJ2-1; unclear D gene. Between the trimmed V and J ends, which lost 0 bases and 4 bases, there was a span of 10 bases. CDR3 length: 15 residues. Germline assignment: CDR1 MRHNA and CDR2 SNTAGT. CDR3 loop: CASSDSGGVYNEQFF. CDR3 coding DNA: TGTGCCAGCAGTGACTCCGGCGGCGTTTACAATGAGCAGTTCTTC.

This clone was seen once. The rearrangement joins TRBV19 to TRBJ2-7; 7 positions agree with TRBD2. CDR3 size: 14 residues. Germline V gives CDR1 LNHDA, CDR2 SQIVND (reference sequence). J lost 2 bases, V lost 5 bases, and 6 bases had no gene match. CDR3 DNA sequence: TGTGCCAGTAGTGGGACGGGAGGAACCTACGAGCAGTACTTC. It is translated as CASSGTGGTYEQYF. The complete variable domain, with remaining parts taken from reference TRBV19 and TRBJ2-7, reads DGGITQSPKYLFRKEGQNVTLSCEQNLNHDAMYWYRQDPGQGLRLIYYSQIVNDFQKGDIAEGYSVSREKKESFPLTVTSAQKNPTAFYLCASSGTGGTYEQYFGPGTRLTVT.

The rearrangement joins TRBV11-3 to TRBJ2-1; the D gene is possibly TRBD1 (5 bases). Deletions cut 5 bases from V and 3 bases from J, with 14 bases between. The CDR3 runs to 15 residues. Germline V CDR1 and CDR2: SGHNT, YENEEA. The CDR3 reads CASSPRAVNYNEQFF. As DNA, the CDR3 is TGTGCCAGCAGCCCCAGGGCAGTGAACTACAATGAGCAGTTCTTC.

The V call is TRBV21-1, the J call TRBJ2-1; the table's D call, TRBD2, was not checked against the DNA. TRBV21-1 is marked as a pseudogene. The CDR3 length is 18 residues. In DNA form, the CDR3 reads TGTGCCAGCAGCAACCAGACAGCGGGAGGGCCTCGGAACAATGAGCAGTTCTTC. Translating it yields CASSNQTAGGPRNNEQFF.

The rearrangement joins TRBV11-2 to TRBJ2-1; 14 bases line up with TRBD2. The CDR3 is 17 residues long. Germline values: CDR1 SGHAT, CDR2 FQNNGV. V lost 5 bases, J lost 8 bases, and 11 bases stayed unmatched. CDR3 DNA sequence: TGTGCCAGCAGCCTCTACGGACTAGCGGGAGGTATCGATGAGCAGTTCTTC. This encodes CASSLYGLAGGIDEQFF.

This chain joins TRBV18 and TRBJ2-5; TRBD1 matches at 8 bases. V lost 1 base to trimming and J lost 2 bases; unmatched junction nucleotides: 3. The CDR3 runs 15 residues. Germline CDR1 reads KGHSH; CDR2 reads LQKENI. The CDR3 nucleotides read TGTGCCAGCTCACCACTCAACAGGGGGCAAGAGACCCAGTACTTC. Translation gives CASSPLNRGQETQYF.

V is TRBV6-2 or TRBV6-3 and J is TRBJ2-7; TRBD2 aligns across 10 bases. The junction had 7 bases not matched to a gene; V was cut back by 2 bases and J by 3 bases. Germline lookup yields CDR1 MNHEY and CDR2 SVGEGT. The CDR3 consists of 16 residues. CDR3 sequence: CASSYGFRTSGYEQYF. Here the CDR3 DNA reads TGTGCCAGCAGTTACGGGTTCAGGACTAGCGGCTACGAGCAGTACTTC.

This clone was detected only once. The V and J genes are TRBV19 and TRBJ2-1, with D perhaps matching TRBD2 (5 bases). The CDR3 length is 16 residues. The V and J ends lost 7 bases and 7 bases respectively, with 23 bases between them. CDR1 and CDR2 from the germline V gene are LNHDA and SQIVND (reference sequence). As DNA, the CDR3 is TGTGCCAGTATTTTGAGGCACGGACTGTTAAGGAATGAGCAGTTCTTC. Translation: CASILRHGLLRNEQFF.

The genes are TRBV4-3 and TRBJ2-1; 10 bases are a match to TRBD2. With V trimmed by 0 bases and J by 2 bases, 4 bases remained unmatched. Germline CDR1 reads LGHNA; CDR2 reads YSLEER. The CDR3 loop spans 17 amino acids. The CDR3 loop is CASSQEGTSVAYNEQFF. CDR3 in DNA: TGCGCCAGCAGCCAAGAGGGGACTAGCGTTGCCTACAATGAGCAGTTCTTC.

This clone has more than one count but fewer than ten. The J gene is TRBJ1-4, the V gene TRBV10-1; D ambiguous. Germline loops: CDR1 WNHNN, CDR2 SYGVQD (reference sequence). The ends were cut back, 11 bases at V and 7 bases at J, with 20 bases in the middle. The CDR3 length is 14 residues. The CDR3 spells CARPRSEYGEKLFF. Here the CDR3 DNA reads TGCGCCCGACCCAGGTCCGAGTATGGTGAAAAACTGTTTTTT.